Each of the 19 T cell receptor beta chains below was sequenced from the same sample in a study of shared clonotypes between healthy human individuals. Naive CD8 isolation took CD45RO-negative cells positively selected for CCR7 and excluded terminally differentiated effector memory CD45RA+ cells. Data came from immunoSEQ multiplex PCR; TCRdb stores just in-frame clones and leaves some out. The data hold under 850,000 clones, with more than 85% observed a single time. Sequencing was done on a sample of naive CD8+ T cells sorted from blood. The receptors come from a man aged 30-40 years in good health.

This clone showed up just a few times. The CDR3 sequence is CASSRRQGSYNEQFF. The DNA of the CDR3 is TGTGCCAGCAGCCGACGACAGGGCTCCTACAATGAGCAGTTCTTC. V and J are TRBV7-6 and TRBJ2-1; 7 positions match TRBD1. V lost 5 bases to trimming and J lost 0 bases; unmatched junction nucleotides: 4. This CDR3 has 15 amino acids. Germline V gene lookup returns CDR1 SGHVS and CDR2 FNYEAQ.

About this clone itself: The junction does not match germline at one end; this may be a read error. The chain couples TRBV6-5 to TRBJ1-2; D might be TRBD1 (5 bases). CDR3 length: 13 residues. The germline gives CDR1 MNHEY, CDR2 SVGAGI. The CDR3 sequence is CASSYGDRTSYDF. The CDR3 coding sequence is TGTGCCAGCAGTTACGGGGACCGGACGTCGTACGATTTC.

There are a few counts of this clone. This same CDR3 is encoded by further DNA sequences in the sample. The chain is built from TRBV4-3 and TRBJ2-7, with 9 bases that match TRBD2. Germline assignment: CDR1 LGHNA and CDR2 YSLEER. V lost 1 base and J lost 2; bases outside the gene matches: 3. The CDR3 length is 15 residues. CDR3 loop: CASSQGLAGTYEQYF. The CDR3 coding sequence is TGCGCCAGCAGCCAAGGGCTAGCGGGGACCTACGAGCAGTACTTC.

CDR3 nucleotide sequence: TGTGCCAGCAGCACCCGGACAGGGGGGGCCTACGAGCAGTACTTC. Translation gives CASSTRTGGAYEQYF. The chain has TRBV7-9 and TRBJ2-7; 10 nucleotides agree with TRBD1. After removal of 5 bases from V and 2 bases from J, the junction contained 6 bases not matched to a gene. Germline V lookup: CDR1 SEHNR, CDR2 FQNEAQ (reference sequence). The CDR3 is 15 residues long.

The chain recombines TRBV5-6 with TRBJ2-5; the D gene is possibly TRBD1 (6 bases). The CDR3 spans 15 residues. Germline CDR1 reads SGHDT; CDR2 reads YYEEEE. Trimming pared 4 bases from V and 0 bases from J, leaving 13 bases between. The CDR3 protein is CASSNGQRYQETQYF. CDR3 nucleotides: TGTGCCAGCAGCAACGGACAGAGGTACCAAGAGACCCAGTACTTC.

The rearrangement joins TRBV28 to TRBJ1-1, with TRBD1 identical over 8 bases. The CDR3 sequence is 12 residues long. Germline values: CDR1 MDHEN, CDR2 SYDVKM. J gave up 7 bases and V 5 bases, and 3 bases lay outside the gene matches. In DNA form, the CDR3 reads TGTGCCAGCAGTCTTACAGGGGGTGAAGCTTTCTTT. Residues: CASSLTGGEAFF.

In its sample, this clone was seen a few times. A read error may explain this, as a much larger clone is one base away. The CDR3 loop reads CASSWGYEQYF. The CDR3, as DNA: TGTGCCAGCAGCTGGGGCTACGAGCAGTACTTC. This chain joins TRBV5-5 and TRBJ2-7; no clear D. From germline, CDR1 is SGHKS and CDR2 YYEKEE (reference sequence). Between the trimmed V and J ends, which lost 3 bases and 3 bases, there was a span of 4 bases. There are 11 residues in the CDR3.

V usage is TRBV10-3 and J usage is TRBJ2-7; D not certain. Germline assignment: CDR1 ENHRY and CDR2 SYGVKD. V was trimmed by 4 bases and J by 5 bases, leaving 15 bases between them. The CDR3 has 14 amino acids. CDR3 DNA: TGTGCCATCAGTGGATTTGGGGTCGGAAACGAGCAGTACTTC. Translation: CAISGFGVGNEQYF.

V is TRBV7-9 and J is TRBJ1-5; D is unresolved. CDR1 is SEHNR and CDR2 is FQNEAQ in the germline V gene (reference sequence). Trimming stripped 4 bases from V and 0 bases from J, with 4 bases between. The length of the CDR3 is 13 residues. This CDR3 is CASSSSSNQPQHF. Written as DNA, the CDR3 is TGTGCCAGCAGCTCCAGTAGCAATCAGCCCCAGCATTTT.

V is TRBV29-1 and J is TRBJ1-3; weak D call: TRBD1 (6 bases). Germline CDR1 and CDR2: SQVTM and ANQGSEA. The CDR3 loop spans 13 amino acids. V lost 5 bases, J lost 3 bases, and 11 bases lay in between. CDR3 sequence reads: CSVLQGNGNTIYF. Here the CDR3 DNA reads TGCAGCGTTCTCCAGGGGAATGGAAACACCATATATTTT.

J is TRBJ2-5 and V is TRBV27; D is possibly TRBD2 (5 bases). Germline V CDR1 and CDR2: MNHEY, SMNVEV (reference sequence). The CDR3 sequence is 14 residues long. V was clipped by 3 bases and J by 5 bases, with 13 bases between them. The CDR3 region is CASSLEGSWETQYF. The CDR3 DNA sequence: TGTGCCAGCAGTTTGGAAGGGAGTTGGGAGACCCAGTACTTC.

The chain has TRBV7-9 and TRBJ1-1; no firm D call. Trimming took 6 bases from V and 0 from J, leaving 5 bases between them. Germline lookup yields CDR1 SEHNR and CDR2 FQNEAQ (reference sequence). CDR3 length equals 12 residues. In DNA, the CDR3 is TGTGCCAGCAGGGGTATGAACACTGAAGCTTTCTTT. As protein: CASRGMNTEAFF. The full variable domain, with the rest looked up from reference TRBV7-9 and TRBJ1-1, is DTGVSQNPRHKITKRGQNVTFRCDPISEHNRLYWYRQTLGQGPEFLTYFQNEAQLEKSRLLSDRFSAERPKGSFSTLEIQRTEQGDSAMYLCASRGMNTEAFFGQGTRLTVV.

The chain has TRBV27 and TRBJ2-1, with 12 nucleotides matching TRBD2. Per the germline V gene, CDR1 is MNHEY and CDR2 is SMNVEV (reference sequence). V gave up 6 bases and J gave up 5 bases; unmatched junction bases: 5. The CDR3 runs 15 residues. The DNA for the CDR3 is TGTGCCAGCAGGCCCCTAGCGGGAGGGGACAATGAGCAGTTCTTC. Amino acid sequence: CASRPLAGGDNEQFF.

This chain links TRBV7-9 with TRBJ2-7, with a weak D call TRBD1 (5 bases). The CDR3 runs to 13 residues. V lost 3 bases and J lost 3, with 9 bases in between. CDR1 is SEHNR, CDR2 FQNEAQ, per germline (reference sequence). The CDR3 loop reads CASSFPQDYEQYF. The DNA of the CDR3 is TGTGCCAGCAGCTTCCCACAGGACTACGAGCAGTACTTC.

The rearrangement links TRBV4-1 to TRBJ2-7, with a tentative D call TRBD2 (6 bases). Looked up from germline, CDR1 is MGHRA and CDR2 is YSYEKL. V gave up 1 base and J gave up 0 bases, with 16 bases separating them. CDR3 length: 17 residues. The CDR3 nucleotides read TGCGCCAGCAGCCAAGTGGCTGGCGGGGTTAGCTCCTACGAGCAGTACTTC. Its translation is CASSQVAGGVSSYEQYF.

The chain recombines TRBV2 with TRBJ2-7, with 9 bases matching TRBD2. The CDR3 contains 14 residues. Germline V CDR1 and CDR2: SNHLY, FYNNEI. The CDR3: CAPRPREGAYEQYF. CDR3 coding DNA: TGTGCGCCCCGACCGCGGGAGGGTGCCTACGAGCAGTACTTC.

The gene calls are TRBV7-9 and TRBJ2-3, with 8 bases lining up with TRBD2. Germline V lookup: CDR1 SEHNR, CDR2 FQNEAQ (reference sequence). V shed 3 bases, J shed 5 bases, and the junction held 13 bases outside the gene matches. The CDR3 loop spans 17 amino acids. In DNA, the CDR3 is TGTGCCAGCAGCTTCCCGGGACTAGGTAGTATCAAAGATACGCAGTATTTT. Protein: CASSFPGLGSIKDTQYF.

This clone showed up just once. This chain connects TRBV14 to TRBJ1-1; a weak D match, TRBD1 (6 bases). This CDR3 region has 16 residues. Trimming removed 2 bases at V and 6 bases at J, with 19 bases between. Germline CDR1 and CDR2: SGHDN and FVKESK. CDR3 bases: TGTGCCAGCAGCCAAATACGAACAGGGTTGAAGGCTGAAGCTTTCTTT. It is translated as CASSQIRTGLKAEAFF.

CDR3 nucleotides: TGCGCCAGCAGCCAAGAACACAGGGCCCCGGTTGAGACCCAGTACTTC. It specifies CASSQEHRAPVETQYF. The V and J genes are TRBV4-1 and TRBJ2-5; D possibly corresponds to TRBD1 (6 bases). The V end was cut by 0 bases, the J end by 5 bases, with 16 bases between. Germline CDR1 is MGHRA and CDR2 is YSYEKL. CDR3 length: 16 residues.